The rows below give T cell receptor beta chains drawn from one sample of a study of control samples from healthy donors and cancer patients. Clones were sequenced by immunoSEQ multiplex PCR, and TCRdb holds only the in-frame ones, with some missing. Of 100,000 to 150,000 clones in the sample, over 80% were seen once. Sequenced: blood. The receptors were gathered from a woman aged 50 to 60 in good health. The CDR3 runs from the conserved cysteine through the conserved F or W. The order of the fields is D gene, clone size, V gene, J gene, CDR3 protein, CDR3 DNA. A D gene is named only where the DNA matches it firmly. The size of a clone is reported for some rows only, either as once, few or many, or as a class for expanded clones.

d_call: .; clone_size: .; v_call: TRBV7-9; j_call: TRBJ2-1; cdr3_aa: CASEGEQFF; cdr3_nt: TGTGCCAGCGAGGGTGAGCAGTTCTTC
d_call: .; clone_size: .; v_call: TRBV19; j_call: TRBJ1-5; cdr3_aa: CASSMSLGNQPQHF; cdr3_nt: TGTGCCAGTAGTATGTCCCTAGGCAATCAGCCCCAGCATTTT
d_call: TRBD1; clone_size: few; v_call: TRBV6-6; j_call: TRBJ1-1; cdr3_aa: CASSRSGTAYTEAFF; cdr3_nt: TGTGCCAGCAGTCGATCCGGGACAGCCTACACTGAAGCTTTCTTT
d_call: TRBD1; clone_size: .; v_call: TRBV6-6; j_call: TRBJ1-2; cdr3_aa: CASRDDAGGVYGYTF; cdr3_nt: TGTGCCAGCAGGGACGACGCAGGGGGCGTCTATGGCTACACCTTC
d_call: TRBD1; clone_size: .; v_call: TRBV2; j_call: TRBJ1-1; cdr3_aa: CASSGTGGQAFF; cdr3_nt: TGTGCCAGCAGCGGGACAGGGGGCCAAGCTTTCTTT
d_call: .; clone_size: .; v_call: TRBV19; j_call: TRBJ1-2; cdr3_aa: CASSTRQPYGYTF; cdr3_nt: TGTGCCAGTAGTACTCGACAGCCCTATGGCTACACCTTC
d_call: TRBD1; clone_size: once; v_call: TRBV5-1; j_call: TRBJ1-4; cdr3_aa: CASSLSGTAREKLFF; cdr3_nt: TGCGCCAGCAGCTTGTCCGGGACAGCGCGCGAAAAACTGTTTTTT
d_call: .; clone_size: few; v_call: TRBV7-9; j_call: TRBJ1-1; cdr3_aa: CASSLRKQGGMNTEAFF; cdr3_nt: TGTGCCAGCAGCTTAAGGAAACAGGGAGGTATGAACACTGAAGCTTTCTTT
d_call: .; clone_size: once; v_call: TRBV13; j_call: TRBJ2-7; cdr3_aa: CASSPGPAAGDEQYF; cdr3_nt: TGTGCCAGCAGCCCGGGACCTGCGGCAGGAGACGAGCAGTACTTC
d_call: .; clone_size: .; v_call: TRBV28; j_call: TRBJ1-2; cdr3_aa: CASSLFQALNYGYTF; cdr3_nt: TGTGCCAGCAGTTTATTTCAGGCACTCAACTATGGCTACACCTTC
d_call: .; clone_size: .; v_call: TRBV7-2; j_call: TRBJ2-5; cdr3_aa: CASSGGGQGNPGTQYF; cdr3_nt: TGTGCCAGCAGCGGAGGTGGGCAGGGCAATCCAGGGACCCAGTACTTC
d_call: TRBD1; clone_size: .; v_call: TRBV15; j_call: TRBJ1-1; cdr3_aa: CATSRGARQGEMNTEAFF; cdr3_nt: TGTGCCACCAGCAGAGGGGCGAGACAGGGGGAAATGAACACTGAAGCTTTCTTT
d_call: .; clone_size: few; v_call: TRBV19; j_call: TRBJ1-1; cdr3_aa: CASKLDSEAFF; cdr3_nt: TGTGCCAGTAAACTGGATAGTGAAGCTTTCTTT
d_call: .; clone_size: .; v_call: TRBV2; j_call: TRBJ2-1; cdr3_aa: CASSEIGAYNEQFF; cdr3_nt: TGTGCCAGCAGCGAAATTGGGGCTTACAATGAGCAGTTCTTC
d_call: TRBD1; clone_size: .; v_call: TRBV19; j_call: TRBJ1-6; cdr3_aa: CASRTGEGPLHF; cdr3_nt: TGTGCCAGCCGGACAGGGGAGGGACCCCTCCACTTT